Presented here are 16 T cell receptor beta chains from one specimen sequenced in a study of OX40 agonist ivuxolimab in advanced cancers. The data were produced by immunoSEQ multiplex PCR, yet TCRdb's version contains in-frame clones alone and is incomplete. The repertoire has more than 75,000 clones, 80% to 90% of them found once; the top ten carry approximately 1.2%. Sample: CD4+ or CD8+ T cells sorted from blood, taken in a trial of the OX40 agonist ivuxolimab. These receptors came from an adult with an advanced solid tumor such as melanoma, head and neck, liver or kidney cancer.

The V call is TRBV5-1, the J call TRBJ2-1, with D perhaps matching TRBD1 (6 bases). This CDR3 has 13 residues. The V end was cut by 3 bases, the J end by 8 bases, with 12 bases between. Per the germline V gene, CDR1 is SGHRS and CDR2 is YFSETQ. The CDR3 sequence is CASSYFSGDEQFF. The CDR3 coding sequence is TGCGCCAGCAGCTATTTCTCAGGGGATGAGCAGTTCTTC. The complete variable domain, with remaining parts taken from reference TRBV5-1 and TRBJ2-1, reads KAGVTQTPRYLIKTRGQQVTLSCSPISGHRSVSWYQQTPGQGLQFLFEYFSETQRNKGNFPGRFSGRQFSNSRSEMNVSTLELGDSALYLCASSYFSGDEQFFGPGTRLTVL.

The chain joins TRBV9 to TRBJ2-7; 11 nucleotides line up with TRBD1. The CDR3 is 16 residues long. Germline CDR1 and CDR2: SGDLS and YYNGEE. Germline trimming cut 4 bases from V and 4 bases from J; bases unmatched to any gene: 10. The CDR3 protein is CASSLDQGQGVYEQYF. CDR3 sequence (DNA): TGTGCCAGCAGCTTAGATCAGGGACAGGGGGTTTACGAGCAGTACTTC.

The CDR3 loop reads CASSFSGANYEQYF. DNA for the CDR3: TGTGCCAGCAGCTTTTCAGGGGCGAATTACGAGCAGTACTTC. The chain uses TRBV7-3 and TRBJ2-7; a possible D gene is TRBD1 (6 bases). The germline gives CDR1 SGHTA, CDR2 FQGTGA. V lost 3 bases and J 4 bases, leaving 13 bases between the germline ends. The CDR3 sequence is 14 residues long. The variable domain in full, completed from reference TRBV7-3 and TRBJ2-7, reads GAGVSQTPSNKVTEKGKYVELRCDPISGHTALYWYRQSLGQGPEFLIYFQGTGAADDSGLPNDRFFAVRPEGSVSTLKIQRTERGDSAVYLCASSFSGANYEQYFGPGTRLTVT.

CDR3 region: CASSPVEGAGEKLFF. The CDR3 nucleotides read TGTGCCAGCTCACCAGTGGAGGGGGCTGGGGAAAAACTGTTTTTT. V gene TRBV18 combines with J gene TRBJ1-4; the match to TRBD1 covers 7 bases. The V gene's germline CDR1 is KGHSH and CDR2 LQKENI. After removal of 2 bases from V and 8 bases from J, the junction contained 8 bases not matched to a gene. CDR3 length equals 15 residues.

The chain carries TRBV30 and TRBJ2-3, with D tentatively TRBD1 (5 bases). The CDR3 totals 14 residues. Germline V lookup: CDR1 GTSNPN, CDR2 SVGIG (reference sequence). The DNA of the CDR3 is TGTGCTGGAAGGTGGAAAGGGGAAGGAGATACGCAGTATTTT. Translated: CAGRWKGEGDTQYF.

This chain connects TRBV10-3 to TRBJ2-1; 10 bases match TRBD1. Germline values: CDR1 ENHRY, CDR2 SYGVKD. This CDR3 contains 14 residues. Unmatched junction bases numbered 9, after V lost 7 bases and J lost 9 bases. CDR3 bases: TGTGCCATCACCACCGGGACAGGGGAGGGTGAGCAGTTCTTC. Translation: CAITTGTGEGEQFF.

The rearrangement links TRBV19 to TRBJ1-1; unclear D gene. The CDR3 is 14 amino acids. Between the trimmed V and J ends, which lost 3 bases and 5 bases, there was a span of 13 bases. CDR1 is LNHDA, CDR2 SQIVND, per germline (reference sequence). CDR3 residues: CASSILTDTTEAFF. In DNA, the CDR3 is TGTGCCAGTAGTATCTTAACAGACACAACTGAAGCTTTCTTT.

This rearrangement joins TRBV9 to TRBJ2-3, with D possibly matching TRBD1 (6 bases). The V and J ends lost 8 bases and 3 bases respectively, with 10 bases between them. Germline lookup yields CDR1 SGDLS and CDR2 YYNGEE. This CDR3 is built from 12 residues. Written as DNA, the CDR3 is TGTGCCAGTCAGAGGGGGACAGATACGCAGTATTTT. This gives the protein CASQRGTDTQYF.

The genes are TRBV7-2 and TRBJ2-3; D possibly corresponds to TRBD2 (6 bases). Germline V gene lookup returns CDR1 SGHTA and CDR2 FQGNSA. This CDR3 is 14 amino acids long. V was trimmed by 4 bases and J by 4 bases, leaving 12 bases between them. CDR3 region: CASSSRLGADTQYF. In DNA form, the CDR3 reads TGTGCCAGCAGCTCCCGACTAGGCGCAGATACGCAGTATTTT.

This clone was detected only once. The chain couples TRBV7-3 to TRBJ2-7; the match to TRBD1 covers 8 bases. Unmatched junction bases numbered 6, after V lost 5 bases and J lost 0 bases. CDR1 is SGHTA, CDR2 FQGTGA, per germline. This CDR3 region has 15 residues. CDR3 coding DNA: TGTGCCAGCAGCCCGAGTGGGACAGGCTCCTACGAGCAGTACTTC. This sequence encodes CASSPSGTGSYEQYF. The complete variable domain, with remaining parts taken from reference TRBV7-3 and TRBJ2-7, reads GAGVSQTPSNKVTEKGKYVELRCDPISGHTALYWYRQSLGQGPEFLIYFQGTGAADDSGLPNDRFFAVRPEGSVSTLKIQRTERGDSAVYLCASSPSGTGSYEQYFGPGTRLTVT.

V usage is TRBV5-1 and J usage is TRBJ1-2; a weak D match, TRBD1 (5 bases). V shed 4 bases and J shed 0 bases, with 13 bases lying between them. The CDR3 has 15 amino acids. Germline V gives CDR1 SGHRS, CDR2 YFSETQ. The CDR3 protein is CASSPMTGANYGYTF. The DNA of the CDR3 is TGCGCCAGCAGCCCGATGACGGGGGCTAACTATGGCTACACCTTC.

The chain couples TRBV5-5 to TRBJ2-5; D is ambiguous. In germline, CDR1 is SGHKS, CDR2 YYEKEE (reference sequence). The CDR3 totals 11 residues. V lost 1 base, J lost 4 bases, and 2 bases lay in between. CDR3 residues: CASSLLETQYF. CDR3 bases: TGTGCCAGCAGCTTGCTAGAGACCCAGTACTTC. Full variable domain (outside the CDR3, taken from reference TRBV5-5 and TRBJ2-5): DAGVTQSPTHLIKTRGQQVTLRCSPISGHKSVSWYQQVLGQGPQFIFQYYEKEERGRGNFPDRFSARQFPNYSSELNVNALLLGDSALYLCASSLLETQYFGPGTRLLVL.

This chain connects TRBV5-1 to TRBJ2-3; maybe TRBD2 (6 bases). Trimming took 3 bases from V and 9 from J, leaving 17 bases between them. The V gene's germline CDR1 is SGHRS and CDR2 YFSETQ. The CDR3 length is 14 residues. The CDR3 DNA sequence: TGCGCCAGCAGCTCCCAATTTGGAGGGACCACGCAGTATTTT. This sequence encodes CASSSQFGGTTQYF.

The chain has TRBV28 and TRBJ1-4; D is unresolved. V lost 10 bases, J lost 2 bases, and 14 bases lay in between. The germline CDR1 and CDR2 sequences are MDHEN and SYDVKM. The length of the CDR3 is 14 residues. CDR3 region: CATTSMGTNEKLFF. Here the CDR3 DNA reads TGTGCCACCACCTCGATGGGTACTAATGAAAAACTGTTTTTT. Supplemented by reference TRBV28 and TRBJ1-4, the full variable domain reads DVKVTQSSRYLVKRTGEKVFLECVQDMDHENMFWYRQDPGLGLRLIYFSYDVKMKEKGDIPEGYSVSREKKERFSLILESASTNQTSMYLCATTSMGTNEKLFFGSGTQLSVL.

The V call is TRBV2, the J call TRBJ1-3; 7 nucleotides align to TRBD1. The J segment lost 4 bases and the V segment lost 6 bases, leaving 6 bases of the junction unmatched. Germline-derived CDR1 and CDR2 are SNHLY and FYNNEI. This CDR3 has 14 amino acids. The chain's CDR3 is CASRTGYSGNTIYF. The DNA for the CDR3 is TGTGCCAGCAGGACAGGGTATTCAGGAAACACCATATATTTT.

The V and J genes are TRBV11-1 and TRBJ1-4; D unresolved. The CDR3 consists of 16 residues. V was shortened by 2 bases and J by 7 bases, with 17 bases between the two germline ends. Germline-derived CDR1 and CDR2 are SGHAT and FQDESV (reference sequence). The chain's CDR3 is CASSLIPISSSEKLFF. CDR3 nucleotide sequence: TGTGCCAGCAGCTTAATCCCCATTTCATCCAGTGAAAAACTGTTTTTT.